The clone carrying this T cell receptor beta chain showed up many times. The data originate from a study of T cells in Graves' hyperthyroidism and ophthalmopathy. Germline V CDR1 and CDR2: SGHRS, YFSETQ. V dropped 0 bases and J dropped 6; count of bases not matched to a gene: 13. The CDR3 has 17 residues. Amplified TCR beta CDR3 regions came from RNA transcripts. A set of HTBI primers served as the primers for a first-round RT-PCR of the TCR CDR3. TCRdb ran MiXCR on the multiplex PCR reads and lists one entry per CDR3 protein. The sample includes about 98,000 distinct CDR3 sequences, roughly 39% of them seen just once.

The sequencing input was peripheral blood or thyroid tissue (not recorded which). This TCR derives from a woman aged 25 to 45 with Graves' hyperthyroidism. The rearrangement uses TRBV5-1 and TRBJ2-5, with 8 bases identical to TRBD1. CDR3 amino acids: CASSLAKSSGGAKTQYF. In DNA, the CDR3 is TGCGCCAGCAGCTTGGCCAAGTCGTCAGGGGGCGCGAAGACCCAGTACTTC.